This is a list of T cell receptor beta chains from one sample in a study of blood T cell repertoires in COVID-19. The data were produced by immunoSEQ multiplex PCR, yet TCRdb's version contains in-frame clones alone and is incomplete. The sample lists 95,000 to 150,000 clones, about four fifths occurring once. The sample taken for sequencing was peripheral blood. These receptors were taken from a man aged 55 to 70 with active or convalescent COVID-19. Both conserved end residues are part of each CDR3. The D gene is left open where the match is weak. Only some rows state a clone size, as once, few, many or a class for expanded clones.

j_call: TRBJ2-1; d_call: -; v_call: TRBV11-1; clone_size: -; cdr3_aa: CASSSLENEQFF; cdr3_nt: TGTGCCAGCAGCTCACTAGAGAATGAGCAGTTCTTC
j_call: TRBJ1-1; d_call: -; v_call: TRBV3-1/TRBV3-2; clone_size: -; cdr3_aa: CASSQARGPEAFF; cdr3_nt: TGTGCCAGCAGCCAAGCCAGGGGCCCTGAAGCTTTCTTT
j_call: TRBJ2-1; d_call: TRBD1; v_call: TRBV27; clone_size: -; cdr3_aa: CASSDLGTGYGEQFF; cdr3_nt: TGTGCCAGCAGTGACCTAGGGACAGGTTATGGGGAGCAGTTCTTC
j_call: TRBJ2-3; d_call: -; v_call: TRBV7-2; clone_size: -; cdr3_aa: CASSAADTQYF; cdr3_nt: TGTGCCAGCAGCGCAGCGGATACGCAGTATTTT
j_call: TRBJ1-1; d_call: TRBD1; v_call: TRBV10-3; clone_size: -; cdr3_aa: CAISDPSVTGARAEAFF; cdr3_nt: TGTGCCATCAGTGACCCGTCCGTGACAGGGGCGCGGGCTGAAGCTTTCTTT
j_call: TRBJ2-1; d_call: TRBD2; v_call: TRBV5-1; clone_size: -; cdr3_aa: CASSLGLAGSNEQFF; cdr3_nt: TGCGCCAGCAGCTTGGGACTAGCGGGCTCCAATGAGCAGTTCTTC
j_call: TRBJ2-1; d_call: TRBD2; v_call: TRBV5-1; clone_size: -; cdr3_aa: CASSEGLAIYNEQFF; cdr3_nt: TGCGCCAGCAGCGAGGGACTAGCGATCTACAATGAGCAGTTCTTC
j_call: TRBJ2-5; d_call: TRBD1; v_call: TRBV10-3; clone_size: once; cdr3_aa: CAISGSGGRETQYF; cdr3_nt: TGTGCCATCAGTGGGTCAGGGGGCCGGGAGACCCAGTACTTC
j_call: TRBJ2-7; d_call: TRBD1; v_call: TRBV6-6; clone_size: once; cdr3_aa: CASSADRLHEQYF; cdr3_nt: TGTGCCAGCAGTGCGGACAGGCTTCACGAGCAGTACTTC
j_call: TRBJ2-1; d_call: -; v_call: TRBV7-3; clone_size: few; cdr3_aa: CASSPGGVARFF; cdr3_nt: TGTGCCAGCAGCCCCGGCGGAGTGGCTCGGTTCTTC
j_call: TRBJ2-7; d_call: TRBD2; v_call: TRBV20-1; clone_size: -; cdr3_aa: CSASGGLAGSPYEQYF; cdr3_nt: TGCAGTGCTAGTGGAGGGCTAGCGGGAAGCCCCTACGAGCAGTACTTC
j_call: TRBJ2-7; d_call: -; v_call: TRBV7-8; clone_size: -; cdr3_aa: CASSFRADGGEQYF; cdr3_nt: TGTGCCAGCAGCTTCAGGGCTGATGGAGGGGAGCAGTACTTC
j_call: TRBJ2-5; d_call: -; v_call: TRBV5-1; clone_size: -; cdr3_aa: CASSLTGFQETQYF; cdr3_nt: TGCGCCAGCAGCTTGACCGGGTTCCAAGAGACCCAGTACTTC
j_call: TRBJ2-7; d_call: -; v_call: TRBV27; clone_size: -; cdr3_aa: CASSRGFAYEQYF; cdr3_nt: TGTGCCAGCAGCCGGGGGTTTGCGTACGAGCAGTACTTC
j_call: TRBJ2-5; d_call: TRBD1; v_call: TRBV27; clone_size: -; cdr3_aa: CASKLRGTGQQTQYF; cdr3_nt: TGTGCCAGCAAACTAAGGGGGACAGGGCAACAGACCCAGTACTTC
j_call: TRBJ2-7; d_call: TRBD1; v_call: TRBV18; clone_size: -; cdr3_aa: CASSSGQGTYEQYF; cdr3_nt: TGTGCCAGCTCATCGGGACAGGGGACCTACGAGCAGTACTTC
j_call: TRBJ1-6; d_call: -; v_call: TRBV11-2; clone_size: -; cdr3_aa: CASSSSSYNSPLHF; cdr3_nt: TGTGCCAGCAGCTCGAGCTCCTATAATTCACCCCTCCACTTT
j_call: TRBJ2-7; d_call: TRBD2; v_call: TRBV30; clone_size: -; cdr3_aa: CAWSRPRTSASYEQYF; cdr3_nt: TGTGCCTGGAGTCGTCCCCGGACTAGCGCCTCCTACGAGCAGTACTTC
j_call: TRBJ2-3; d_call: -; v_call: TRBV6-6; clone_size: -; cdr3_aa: CASSYRGDTQYF; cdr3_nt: TGTGCCAGCAGTTACCGGGGTGATACGCAGTATTTT
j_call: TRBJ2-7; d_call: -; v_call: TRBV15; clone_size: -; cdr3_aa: CATSRRYSGSPEQYF; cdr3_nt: TGTGCCACCAGCAGACGCTATAGCGGTTCCCCCGAGCAGTACTTC
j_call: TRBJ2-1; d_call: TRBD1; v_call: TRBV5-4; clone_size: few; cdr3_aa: CASSLTGGSYNEQFF; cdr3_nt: TGTGCCAGCAGCTTGACAGGGGGCTCCTACAATGAGCAGTTCTTC
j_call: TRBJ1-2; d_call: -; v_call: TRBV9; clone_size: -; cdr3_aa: CASSVGGAIRGYTF; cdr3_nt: TGTGCCAGCAGCGTTGGGGGGGCCATCAGAGGCTACACCTTC
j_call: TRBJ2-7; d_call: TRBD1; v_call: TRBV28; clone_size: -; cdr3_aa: CASTSGTERPYEQYF; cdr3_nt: TGTGCCAGCACCAGTGGGACAGAGAGACCCTACGAGCAGTACTTC
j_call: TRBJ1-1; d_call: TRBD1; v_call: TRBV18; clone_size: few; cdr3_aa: CASSPSVQGSTEAFF; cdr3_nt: TGTGCCAGCTCACCATCCGTACAGGGGAGCACTGAAGCTTTCTTT
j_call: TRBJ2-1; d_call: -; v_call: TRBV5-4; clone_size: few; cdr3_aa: CASSSTKGRLYNEQFF; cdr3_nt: TGTGCCAGCAGCTCGACAAAGGGGAGGCTTTACAATGAGCAGTTCTTC
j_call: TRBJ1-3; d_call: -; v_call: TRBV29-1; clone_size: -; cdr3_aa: CSVPGHGNTIYF; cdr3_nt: TGCAGCGTGCCGGGACACGGAAACACCATATATTTT
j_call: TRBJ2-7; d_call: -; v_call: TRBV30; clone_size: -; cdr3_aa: CAWSVLAGRSSYEQYF; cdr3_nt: TGTGCCTGGAGTGTACTTGCGGGCCGAAGCTCCTACGAGCAGTACTTC
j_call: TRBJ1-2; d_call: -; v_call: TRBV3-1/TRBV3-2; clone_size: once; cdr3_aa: CASSQVSAGPYGYTF; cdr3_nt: TGTGCCAGCAGCCAAGTTTCCGCGGGCCCCTATGGCTACACCTTC
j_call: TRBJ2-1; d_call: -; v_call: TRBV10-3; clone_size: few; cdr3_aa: CAIQGSGLEQFF; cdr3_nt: TGTGCCATCCAAGGGTCAGGACTTGAGCAGTTCTTC
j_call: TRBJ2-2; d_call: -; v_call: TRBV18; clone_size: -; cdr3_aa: CASSPPSRGTGELFF; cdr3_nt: TGTGCCAGCTCACCACCCTCTCGCGGAACCGGGGAGCTGTTTTTT
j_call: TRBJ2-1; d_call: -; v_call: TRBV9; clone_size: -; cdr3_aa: CASSSPRGALHYNEQFF; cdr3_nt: TGTGCCAGCAGCTCCCCCAGGGGAGCCCTGCATTACAATGAGCAGTTCTTC
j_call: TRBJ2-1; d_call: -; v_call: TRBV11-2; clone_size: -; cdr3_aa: CASSHPPTYNEQFF; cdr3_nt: TGTGCCAGCAGCCACCCACCTACCTACAATGAGCAGTTCTTC
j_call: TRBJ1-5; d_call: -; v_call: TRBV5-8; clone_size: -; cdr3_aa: CASSLLLILEGNQPQHF; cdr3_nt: TGTGCCAGCAGCTTATTACTCATCCTAGAAGGCAATCAGCCCCAGCATTTT
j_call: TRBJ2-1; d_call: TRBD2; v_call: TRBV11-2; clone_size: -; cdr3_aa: CASSLMVGTSGSNEQFF; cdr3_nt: TGTGCCAGCAGCTTAATGGTCGGGACTAGCGGGAGTAATGAGCAGTTCTTC
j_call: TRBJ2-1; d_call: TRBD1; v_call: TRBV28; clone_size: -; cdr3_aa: CASSATGQSYNEQFF; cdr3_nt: TGTGCCAGCAGCGCAACGGGACAGTCCTACAATGAGCAGTTCTTC
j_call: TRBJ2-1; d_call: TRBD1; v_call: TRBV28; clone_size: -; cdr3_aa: CASSYGTGYNEQFF; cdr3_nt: TGTGCCAGCAGTTACGGGACAGGATACAATGAGCAGTTCTTC
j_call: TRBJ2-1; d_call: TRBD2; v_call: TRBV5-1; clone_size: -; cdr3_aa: CASSSTSAREVLSYNEQFF; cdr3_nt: TGCGCCAGCAGCTCTACTTCTGCACGGGAGGTACTTTCCTACAATGAGCAGTTCTTC
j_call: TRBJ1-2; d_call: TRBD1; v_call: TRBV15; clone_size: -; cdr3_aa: CATSRDRGRYYGYTF; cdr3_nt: TGTGCCACCAGCAGAGACAGGGGGCGTTACTATGGCTACACCTTC
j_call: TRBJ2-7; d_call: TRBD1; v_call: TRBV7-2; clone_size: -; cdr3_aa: CASSPRTGGFSYEQYF; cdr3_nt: TGTGCCAGCAGCCCCCGGACAGGGGGGTTCTCCTACGAGCAGTACTTC
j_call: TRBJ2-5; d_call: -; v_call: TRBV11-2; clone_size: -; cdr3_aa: CASRNTETQYF; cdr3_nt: TGTGCCAGCAGGAACACGGAGACCCAGTACTTC